Here is one T cell receptor beta chain with its context. The target antigen is unknown. The record originates from a study of response to subunit inactivated influenza vaccine. TCRdb ran MiXCR on the RT-PCR reads and lists one entry per CDR3 protein. This table has 650,000 to 800,000 distinct CDR3 sequences, about a fifth appearing once. Study-level findings and limits: Authors proposed each seasonal influenza vaccination draws in few new T cells.

The clonotype originates from a man aged 45-65 years who received an inactivated influenza vaccine. The sequencing here drew on PBMCs from blood, taken less than 6 days after vaccination.

CDR3 coding DNA: TGCAGTGCTAGAGATATAGCGGGAGTTCCCCCAGATACGCAGTATTTT. Translation: CSARDIAGVPPDTQYF. The genes are TRBV20-1 and TRBJ2-3; 9 bases fit TRBD2. J gave up 4 bases and V 0 bases, and 8 bases lay outside the gene matches. In germline, CDR1 is DFQATT, CDR2 SNEGSKA (reference sequence). CDR3 length equals 16 residues.